The clone carrying this TCR beta chain has a count of ten or more. Antigen specificity is unknown. This entry is derived from a study of CD8 T cells in ankylosing spondylitis. V lost 5 bases and J lost 15; bases outside the gene matches: 8. The CDR3 sequence is 12 residues long. CDR1 and CDR2 (germline): MNHNY, SVGAGI (reference sequence). Study conclusions and caveats: There was a TCR beta motif, made of fewer than 10 highly homologous variants, that appeared characteristic of ankylosing spondylitis blood. Reportedly, disease-linked clones are significantly enriched in ankylosing spondylitis patients' matched synovial fluid.

A single record per CDR3 protein comes from TCRdb applying MiXCR to the 5' RACE reads. This sample has around 210,000 distinct CDR3 sequences, with around 8% found just once. This chain uses TRBV6-6 with TRBJ2-1, with 9 bases lining up with TRBD1. Sequencing was carried out using blood, either unsorted or a sorted T cell fraction (not recorded which). The sequence was collected from a female donor with ankylosing spondylitis or in good health (not recorded which). The DNA for the CDR3 is TGTGCCAGCAGTGCCGGGACAGGGAGTACGTTCTTC. Translating gives CASSAGTGSTFF.